Given below is one T cell receptor (beta chain) in context. Each CDR3 protein is one row after TCRdb ran MiXCR on the reads. The table shows approximately 100,000 distinct CDR3 sequences, with about a third occurring only once. This specimen comes from a study of type 1 regulatory T cells. Study information: This in vitro CD4 product, T-allo10, is enriched for Tr1 cells and alloantigen-specific.

Trimming took off 1 base at V and 0 bases at J, with 9 bases between the two ends. The CDR3 extends over 15 amino acids. Germline CDR1 reads DFQATT; CDR2 reads SNEGSKA (reference sequence). Sequencing used CD4+ T cells, either the whole sample or a sorted fraction (not recorded which). This TCR was recovered from a human donor in good health. This chain connects TRBV20-1 to TRBJ1-4; no reliable D call. CDR3 residues: CSARGPGATNEKLFF. In DNA form, the CDR3 reads TGCAGTGCTAGAGGCCCCGGTGCAACTAATGAAAAACTGTTTTTT.